This TCR beta chain emerged from a study of blood T cells in healthy people across ages. Study information: Template-switching capture recovered about one barcoded beta molecule per two T cells.

Worth noting for this clonotype: Its antigen remains unidentified.

The germline CDR1 and CDR2 sequences are SEHNR and FQNEAQ (reference sequence). Trimming removed 2 bases from V and 7 bases from J, with 12 bases in between. The CDR3 runs 14 residues. Then a second PCR, running roughly 6 to 12 cycles, was carried out with a sample-barcoded 5' primer and a J-beta primer mix. One entry per CDR3 protein, called by TCRdb with MiXCR from the 5' RACE reads. The table has about 760,000 distinct CDR3 sequences, approximately 25% seen once. Findings of the study overall: TCR beta diversity, measured per million T cells, fell in a roughly linear way with age.

The same data also went into a second study, on T cells of mothers and their children. That paper adds: Donation involved a few healthy Caucasian mothers and the six children that they had. Roughly 2.8 million TCR beta reads per child versus over 9.5 million per mother.

The chain employs TRBV7-9 and TRBJ1-5, with no clear D. Input material: blood. The clonotype originates from a boy aged 5 to 17 in good health. Written as DNA, the CDR3 is TGTGCCAGCAGCTTAAAAGGGTCCGGGCAGCCCCAGCATTTT. It yields the protein CASSLKGSGQPQHF. Combining the CDR3 with reference TRBV7-9 and TRBJ1-5 gives the whole variable domain DTGVSQNPRHKITKRGQNVTFRCDPISEHNRLYWYRQTLGQGPEFLTYFQNEAQLEKSRLLSDRFSAERPKGSFSTLEIQRTEQGDSAMYLCASSLKGSGQPQHFGDGTRLSIL.